This paragraph reports one TCR beta chain. Repertoires were generated with immunoSEQ multiplex PCR, while TCRdb's copy carries only in-frame clones and drops some. The data show around 82,000 clones, around nine tenths seen once. The data are from a study of blood T cell repertoires in COVID-19. This CDR3 contains 15 residues. Trimming took 0 bases from V and 2 from J, leaving 8 bases between them. Looked up from germline, CDR1 is MNHEY and CDR2 is SVGAGI. The source material was peripheral blood. The source is a man aged 70-80 years with active or convalescent COVID-19. This chain joins TRBV6-5 and TRBJ2-4; D may be TRBD2 (5 bases). CDR3 loop: CASSYSRVSKNIQYF. The CDR3, as DNA: TGTGCCAGCAGTTACTCGCGGGTGTCCAAAAACATTCAGTACTTC.